These T cell receptor beta chains were read from a single sample in a study of identical twins. TCRdb fed the 5' RACE reads into MiXCR, producing one record per CDR3 protein. Among hundreds of thousands of distinct CDR3 sequences listed, roughly 12% were seen once. The same specimen was also included in a second study, on yellow fever vaccine responses in identical twins.

Material: CD8+ T cells sorted from blood. These receptors were collected from a young woman in good health. The CDR3 runs from the conserved cysteine through the conserved F or W. A D gene is named only where the DNA matches it firmly. Some rows have no size entry. The others give once, few or many, or a class for an expanded clone.

DNA	CDR3	V	J	size	D
TGTGCCAGCAGTCCACAGGGGGCTCTTCTCTACAATGAGCAGTTCTTC	CASSPQGALLYNEQFF	TRBV27	TRBJ2-1	.	TRBD1
TGCGCCAGCAGCCTGGGACAGGGTATTAACACCGGGGAGCTGTTTTTT	CASSLGQGINTGELFF	TRBV4-1	TRBJ2-2	few	TRBD1
TGTGCCAGCAGCTTAGGGGGCAGGGGGATCCAAGAGACCCAGTACTTC	CASSLGGRGIQETQYF	TRBV11-2	TRBJ2-5	few	TRBD1
TGTGCCACCAGTGCGTCGGGGGAGCTGTTTTTT	CATSASGELFF	TRBV24-1	TRBJ2-2	few	.
TGTGCCGGCAGTTTTGTGACTAGCGGGAGCGCGGATGAGCAGTTCTTC	CAGSFVTSGSADEQFF	TRBV28	TRBJ2-1	once	TRBD2
TGTGCCAGCAGTTTAACCAGGGGGCGAGGTGAAAAACTGTTTTTT	CASSLTRGRGEKLFF	TRBV27	TRBJ1-4	many	TRBD1
TGCGCCAGCAGCCCCCCGAGCGGGAATTCACCCCTCCACTTT	CASSPPSGNSPLHF	TRBV4-1	TRBJ1-6	.	.
TGTGCCAGCAGGCCGATGAGCGGGAGAGCTCGAGATACGCAGTATTTT	CASRPMSGRARDTQYF	TRBV27	TRBJ2-3	few	TRBD2
TGTGCCAGCAGTTCAGAGATTTCGAACACCGGGGAGCTGTTTTTT	CASSSEISNTGELFF	TRBV2	TRBJ2-2	.	.
TGTGCCAGCAGTGAATTGACGCTAGCGGGGACAGATACGCAGTATTTT	CASSELTLAGTDTQYF	TRBV2	TRBJ2-3	few	TRBD2
TGTGCCAGCAGCCCGGGACAGGGGACTCAGCCCCAGCATTTT	CASSPGQGTQPQHF	TRBV3-1	TRBJ1-5	few	TRBD1
TGTGCCAGCAGCGGGACAGGGATTTATGGCTACACCTTC	CASSGTGIYGYTF	TRBV9	TRBJ1-2	once	TRBD1
TGTGCCAGCTGGGACAGCTCGAACACCGGGGAGCTGTTTTTT	CASWDSSNTGELFF	TRBV10-3	TRBJ2-2	few	TRBD1
TGTGCCAGCAGCTTCGGACAGGGAGGTTGGTCCTACGAGCAGTACTTC	CASSFGQGGWSYEQYF	TRBV5-6	TRBJ2-7	.	TRBD1
TGTGCCAGCAGGGAGGTTAGCTCCTACAATGAGCAGTTCTTC	CASREVSSYNEQFF	TRBV2	TRBJ2-1	.	.
TGTGCCAGCACCGGGACAGGGAAGGTGGGTTCCACAGATACGCAGTATTTT	CASTGTGKVGSTDTQYF	TRBV12-3/TRBV12-4	TRBJ2-3	few	TRBD1
TGCAGTGCTCGGGATTACGGACGGGAGAACACTGAAGCTTTCTTT	CSARDYGRENTEAFF	TRBV20-1	TRBJ1-1	.	.
TGTGCCAGCAGTTTCTATCGTAGCGCAGATACGCAGTATTTT	CASSFYRSADTQYF	TRBV12-3/TRBV12-4	TRBJ2-3	.	.
TGTGCCAGCAGCCTCGGGGCAGGCAATCAGCCCCAGCATTTT	CASSLGAGNQPQHF	TRBV12-3/TRBV12-4	TRBJ1-5	many	.
TGCAGCACCGGGGGGGGCGCGGACACCGGGGAGCTGTTTTTT	CSTGGGADTGELFF	TRBV29-1	TRBJ2-2	once	TRBD2
TGTGCCAGCAGCGACTCGGGACAGGGGGTTCAGCCCCAGCATTTT	CASSDSGQGVQPQHF	TRBV7-9	TRBJ1-5	many	TRBD1
TGTGCCAGCAGTTTACCTACACAGCAAGCTTTCTTT	CASSLPTQQAFF	TRBV28	TRBJ1-1	few	.
TGTGCCAGCAATGGGGTTGGTAATGAGCAGTTCTTC	CASNGVGNEQFF	TRBV12-3/TRBV12-4	TRBJ2-1	.	.
TGTGCCAGCAGCCCCCTGACAGTCCAAACGGGACCTTACTACGAGCAGTACTTC	CASSPLTVQTGPYYEQYF	TRBV14	TRBJ2-7	few	.
TGTGCCAGCAGCCTAAGCGGGGCGCCGTTCTACAATGAGCAGTTCTTC	CASSLSGAPFYNEQFF	TRBV5-8	TRBJ2-1	few	TRBD2
TGCGCCAGCAGCGACGGGACAACTAGCACAGATACGCAGTATTTT	CASSDGTTSTDTQYF	TRBV5-1	TRBJ2-3	many	.
TGTGCCAGCAGTTTCGGTAACCCCCTAGCGGCGAACAATGAGCAGTTCTTC	CASSFGNPLAANNEQFF	TRBV12-3/TRBV12-4	TRBJ2-1	few	TRBD2
TGTGCCAGCAGCGAAGGGACAGGGGGGGCCTACGAGCAGTACTTC	CASSEGTGGAYEQYF	TRBV28	TRBJ2-7	few	TRBD1
TGCAGTGCTGGGGGGAGACGAGCCCCGGACGATGAGCAGTTCTTC	CSAGGRRAPDDEQFF	TRBV20-1	TRBJ2-1	few	.
TGCAGCCTACGGGGGGGCGAAGTTACGCAGTATTTT	CSLRGGEVTQYF	TRBV29-1	TRBJ2-3	few	TRBD2
TGCGCCAGCAGCTTGGGACTAGCGGCCCCCTCTGGGGCCAACGTCCTGACTTTC	CASSLGLAAPSGANVLTF	TRBV5-1	TRBJ2-6	many	TRBD2
TGTGCCAGCAGTTACTTTGGAGGGTTTGGAGATACGCAGTATTTT	CASSYFGGFGDTQYF	TRBV6-5	TRBJ2-3	few	.
TGTGCCAGCAGTTTAGGGGGAGGGCCAGCAGATACGCAGTATTTT	CASSLGGGPADTQYF	TRBV12-3/TRBV12-4	TRBJ2-3	.	TRBD2
TGTGCCAGCAGCCAAGAACTAGAAGGGAAACACGCTGAAGCTTTCTTT	CASSQELEGKHAEAFF	TRBV3-1	TRBJ1-1	few	.
TGCAGTGCTAGGGTCGGGGTAAGCTCCTACAATGAGCAGTTCTTC	CSARVGVSSYNEQFF	TRBV20-1	TRBJ2-1	few	.
TGTGCCAGCAGCTCCCAGGCGGGGGATGGCATTCAGTACTTC	CASSSQAGDGIQYF	TRBV13	TRBJ2-4	few	TRBD2
TGTGCCAGCAGCCAAGGATTATCGGGGGGAGCTCATCAGCCCCAGCATTTT	CASSQGLSGGAHQPQHF	TRBV3-1	TRBJ1-5	.	.
TGTGCCAGCAGCATCGGGACAGGGTGGAATGAGCAGTTCTTC	CASSIGTGWNEQFF	TRBV3-1	TRBJ2-1	.	TRBD1
TGTGCCAGCAGTCCAAGACTAGTTCGGGTTGAGCAGTTCTTC	CASSPRLVRVEQFF	TRBV28	TRBJ2-1	few	.
TGTGCCAGCAGCGTAGTGGAGACAGGGGACAATGAGCAGTTCTTC	CASSVVETGDNEQFF	TRBV9	TRBJ2-1	few	TRBD1
TGCAGCGGGACAGGGGAAGAAGGCTACACCTTC	CSGTGEEGYTF	TRBV29-1	TRBJ1-2	few	TRBD1